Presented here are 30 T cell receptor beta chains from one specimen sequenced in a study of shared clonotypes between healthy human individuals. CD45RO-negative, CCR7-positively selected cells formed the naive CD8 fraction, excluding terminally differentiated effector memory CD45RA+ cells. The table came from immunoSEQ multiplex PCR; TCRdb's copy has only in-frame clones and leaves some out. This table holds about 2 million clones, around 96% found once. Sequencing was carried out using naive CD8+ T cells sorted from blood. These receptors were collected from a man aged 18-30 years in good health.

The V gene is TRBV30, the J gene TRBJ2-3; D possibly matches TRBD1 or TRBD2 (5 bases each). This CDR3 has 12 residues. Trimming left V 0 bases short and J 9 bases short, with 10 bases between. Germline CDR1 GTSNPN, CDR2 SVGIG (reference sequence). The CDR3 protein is CAWSVGVGTQYF. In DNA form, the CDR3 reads TGTGCCTGGAGTGTGGGGGTCGGGACGCAGTATTTT.

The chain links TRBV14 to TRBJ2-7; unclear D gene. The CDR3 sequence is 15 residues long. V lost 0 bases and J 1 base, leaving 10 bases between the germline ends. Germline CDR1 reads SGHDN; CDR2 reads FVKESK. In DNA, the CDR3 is TGTGCCAGCAGCCAAGACTCAAACCCTTCCTACGAGCAGTACTTC. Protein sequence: CASSQDSNPSYEQYF.

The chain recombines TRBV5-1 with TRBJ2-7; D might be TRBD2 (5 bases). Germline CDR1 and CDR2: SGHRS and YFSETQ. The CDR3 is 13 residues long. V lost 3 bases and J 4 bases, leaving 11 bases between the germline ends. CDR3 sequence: CASSSPGTYEQYF. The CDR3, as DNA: TGCGCCAGCAGCTCACCGGGAACATACGAGCAGTACTTC.

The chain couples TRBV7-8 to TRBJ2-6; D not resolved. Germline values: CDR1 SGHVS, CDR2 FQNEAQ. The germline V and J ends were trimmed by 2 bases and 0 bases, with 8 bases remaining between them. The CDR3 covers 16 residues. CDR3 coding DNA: TGTGCCAGCAGCTTAACAGCTAGCTCTGGGGCCAACGTCCTGACTTTC. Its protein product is CASSLTASSGANVLTF.

The CDR3 region has the DNA TGTGCCAGCAGTTACGGCAGGGGCTCCTACAATGAGCAGTTCTTC. Its translation is CASSYGRGSYNEQFF. The V gene is TRBV6-5, the J gene TRBJ2-1; weak D call: TRBD1 (6 bases). With 2 bases removed from V and 0 bases from J, the gap between germline ends came to 8 bases. Germline loops: CDR1 MNHEY, CDR2 SVGAGI. The CDR3 is made up of 15 amino acids.

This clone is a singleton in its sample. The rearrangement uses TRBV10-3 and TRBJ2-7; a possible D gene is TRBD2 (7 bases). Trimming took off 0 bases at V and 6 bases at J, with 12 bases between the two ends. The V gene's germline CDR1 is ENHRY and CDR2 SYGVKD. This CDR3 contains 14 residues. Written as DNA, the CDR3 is TGTGCCATCAGTGAGTCTGGGGGGGCGGCCGAGCAGTACTTC. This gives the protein CAISESGGAAEQYF.

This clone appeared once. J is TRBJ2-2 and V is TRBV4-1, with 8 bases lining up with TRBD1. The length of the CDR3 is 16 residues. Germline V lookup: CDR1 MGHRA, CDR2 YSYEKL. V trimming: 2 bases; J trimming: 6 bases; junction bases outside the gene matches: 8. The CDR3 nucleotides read TGCGCCAGCAGCCAAAGACAGGGGTTTGGATCCGGGGAGCTGTTTTTT. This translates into CASSQRQGFGSGELFF.

The CDR3 here is CASSQAPGTGETGELFF. The DNA for the CDR3 is TGCGCCAGCAGCCAAGCCCCCGGGACAGGAGAAACCGGGGAGCTGTTTTTT. This sequence joins TRBV4-1 and TRBJ2-2; TRBD1 agrees at 8 bases. V shed 1 base and J 5 bases; nucleotides not matched to a gene: 9. CDR3 length equals 17 residues. The germline V gene encodes CDR1 MGHRA and CDR2 YSYEKL.

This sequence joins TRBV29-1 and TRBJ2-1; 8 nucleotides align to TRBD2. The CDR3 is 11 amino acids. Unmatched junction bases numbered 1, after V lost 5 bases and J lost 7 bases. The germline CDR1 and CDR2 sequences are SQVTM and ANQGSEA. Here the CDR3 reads CSVSSGNEQFF. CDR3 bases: TGCAGCGTTTCTAGCGGGAATGAGCAGTTCTTC.

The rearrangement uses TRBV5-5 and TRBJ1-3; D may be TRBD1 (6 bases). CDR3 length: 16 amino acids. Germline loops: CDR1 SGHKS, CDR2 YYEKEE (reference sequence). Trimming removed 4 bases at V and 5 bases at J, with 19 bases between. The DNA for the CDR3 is TGTGCCAGCAGCCCATCTCGGGGGGCAGTTCGAAACACCATATATTTT. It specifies CASSPSRGAVRNTIYF.

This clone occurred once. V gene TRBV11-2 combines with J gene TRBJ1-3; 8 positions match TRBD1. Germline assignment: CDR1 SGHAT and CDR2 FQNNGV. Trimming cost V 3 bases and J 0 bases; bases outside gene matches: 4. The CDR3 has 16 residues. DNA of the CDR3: TGTGCCAGCAGCTTCCCGGGACAGGTCTCTGGAAACACCATATATTTT. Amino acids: CASSFPGQVSGNTIYF.

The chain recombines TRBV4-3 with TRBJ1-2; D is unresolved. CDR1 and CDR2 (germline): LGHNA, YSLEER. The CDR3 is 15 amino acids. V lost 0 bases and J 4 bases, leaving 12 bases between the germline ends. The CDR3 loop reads CASSQDVIGTYGYTF. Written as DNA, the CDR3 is TGCGCCAGCAGCCAAGATGTTATAGGAACCTATGGCTACACCTTC.

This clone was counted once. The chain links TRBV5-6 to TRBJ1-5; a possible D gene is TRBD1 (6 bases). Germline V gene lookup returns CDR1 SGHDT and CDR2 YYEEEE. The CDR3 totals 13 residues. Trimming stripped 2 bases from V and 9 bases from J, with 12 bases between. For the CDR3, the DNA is TGTGCCAGCAGCTTATTGGACAGCGGGCCCCAGCATTTT. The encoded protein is CASSLLDSGPQHF.

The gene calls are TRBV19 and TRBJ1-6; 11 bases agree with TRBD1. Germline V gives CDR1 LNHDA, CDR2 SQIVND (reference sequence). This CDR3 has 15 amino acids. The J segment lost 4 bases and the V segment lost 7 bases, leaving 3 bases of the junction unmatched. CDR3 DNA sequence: TGTGCCAGTATTGGACAGGGGGCATATAATTCACCCCTCCACTTT. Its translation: CASIGQGAYNSPLHF. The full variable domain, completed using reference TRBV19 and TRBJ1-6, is DGGITQSPKYLFRKEGQNVTLSCEQNLNHDAMYWYRQDPGQGLRLIYYSQIVNDFQKGDIAEGYSVSREKKESFPLTVTSAQKNPTAFYLCASIGQGAYNSPLHFGNGTRLTVT.

The CDR3 protein is CASSLQGVMTEAFF. CDR3 DNA sequence: TGTGCCAGCAGCCTACAGGGGGTTATGACTGAAGCTTTCTTT. This chain links TRBV6-5 with TRBJ1-1, with 8 bases lining up with TRBD1. CDR3 length equals 14 residues. Per germline, CDR1 MNHEY and CDR2 SVGAGI. V trimming: 6 bases; J trimming: 5 bases; junction bases outside the gene matches: 8.

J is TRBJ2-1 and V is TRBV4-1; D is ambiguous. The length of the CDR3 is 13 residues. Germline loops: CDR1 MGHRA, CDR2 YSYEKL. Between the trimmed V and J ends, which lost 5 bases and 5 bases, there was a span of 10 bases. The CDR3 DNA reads TGCGCCAGCAGCTATCGGACCCACAATGAGCAGTTCTTC. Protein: CASSYRTHNEQFF.

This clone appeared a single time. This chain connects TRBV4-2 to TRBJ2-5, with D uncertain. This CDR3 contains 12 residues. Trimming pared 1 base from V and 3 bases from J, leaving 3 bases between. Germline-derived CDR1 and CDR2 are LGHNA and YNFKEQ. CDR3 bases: TGTGCCAGCAGCCAAGGAAAAGAGACCCAGTACTTC. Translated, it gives CASSQGKETQYF.

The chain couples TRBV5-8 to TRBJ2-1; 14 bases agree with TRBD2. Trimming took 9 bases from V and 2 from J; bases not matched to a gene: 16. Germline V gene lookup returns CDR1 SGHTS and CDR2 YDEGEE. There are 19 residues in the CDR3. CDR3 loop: CANVALGLAGVDPYNEQFF. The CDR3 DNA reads TGTGCCAACGTAGCTCTGGGACTAGCGGGAGTGGATCCCTACAATGAGCAGTTCTTC. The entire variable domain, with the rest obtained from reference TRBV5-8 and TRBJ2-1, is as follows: EAGVTQSPTHLIKTRGQQATLRCSPISGHTSVYWYQQALGLGLQFLLWYDEGEERNRGNFPPRFSGRQFPNYSSELNVNALELEDSALYLCANVALGLAGVDPYNEQFFGPGTRLTVL.

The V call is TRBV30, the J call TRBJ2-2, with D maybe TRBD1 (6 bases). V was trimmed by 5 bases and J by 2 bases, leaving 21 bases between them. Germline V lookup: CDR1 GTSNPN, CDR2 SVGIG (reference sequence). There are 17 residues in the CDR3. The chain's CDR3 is CAWGLRGWTLNTGELFF. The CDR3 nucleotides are TGTGCCTGGGGTTTAAGGGGGTGGACCCTTAACACCGGGGAGCTGTTTTTT. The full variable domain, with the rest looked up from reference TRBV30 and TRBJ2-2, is SQTIHQWPATLVQPVGSPLSLECTVEGTSNPNLYWYRQAAGRGLQLLFYSVGIGQISSEVPQNLSASRPQDRQFILSSKKLLLSDSGFYLCAWGLRGWTLNTGELFFGEGSRLTVL.

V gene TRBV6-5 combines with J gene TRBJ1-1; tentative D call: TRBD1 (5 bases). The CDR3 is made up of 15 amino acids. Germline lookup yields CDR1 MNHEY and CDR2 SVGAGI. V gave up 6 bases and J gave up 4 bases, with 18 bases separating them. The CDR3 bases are TGTGCCAGCAGCCGGACCTCGGGGAGGGGCACTGAAGCTTTCTTT. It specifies CASSRTSGRGTEAFF.

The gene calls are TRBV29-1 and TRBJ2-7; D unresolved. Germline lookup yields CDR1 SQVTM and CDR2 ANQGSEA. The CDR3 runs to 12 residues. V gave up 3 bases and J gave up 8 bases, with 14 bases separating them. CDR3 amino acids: CSVEWVGSKQYF. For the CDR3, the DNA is TGCAGCGTTGAGTGGGTCGGGTCCAAGCAGTACTTC.

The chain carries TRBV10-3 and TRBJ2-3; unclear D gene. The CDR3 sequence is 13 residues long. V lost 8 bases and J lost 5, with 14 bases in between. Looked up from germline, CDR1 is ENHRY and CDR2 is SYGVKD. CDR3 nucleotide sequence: TGTGCCATCCTCATACCTAATAGAGATACGCAGTATTTT. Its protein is CAILIPNRDTQYF.

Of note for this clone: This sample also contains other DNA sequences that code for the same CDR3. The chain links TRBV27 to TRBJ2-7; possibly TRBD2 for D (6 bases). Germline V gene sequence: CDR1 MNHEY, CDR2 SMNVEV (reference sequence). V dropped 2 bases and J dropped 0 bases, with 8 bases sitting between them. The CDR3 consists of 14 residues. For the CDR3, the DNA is TGTGCCAGCAGTTTACGACTAGGCTCCTACGAGCAGTACTTC. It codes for CASSLRLGSYEQYF.

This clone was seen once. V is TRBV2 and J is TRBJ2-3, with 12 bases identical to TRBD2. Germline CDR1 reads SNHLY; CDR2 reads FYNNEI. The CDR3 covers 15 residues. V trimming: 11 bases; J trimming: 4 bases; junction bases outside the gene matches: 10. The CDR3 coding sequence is TGTGCCCATCGTCTAGCGGGAGGGCCCCCAGATACGCAGTATTTT. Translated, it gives CAHRLAGGPPDTQYF.

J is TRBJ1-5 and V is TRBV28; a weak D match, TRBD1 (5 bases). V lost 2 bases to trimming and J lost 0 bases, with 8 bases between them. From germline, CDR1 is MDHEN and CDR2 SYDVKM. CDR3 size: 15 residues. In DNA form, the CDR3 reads TGTGCCAGCAGTTTAGGCGGGGGTAGCAATCAGCCCCAGCATTTT. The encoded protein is CASSLGGGSNQPQHF.

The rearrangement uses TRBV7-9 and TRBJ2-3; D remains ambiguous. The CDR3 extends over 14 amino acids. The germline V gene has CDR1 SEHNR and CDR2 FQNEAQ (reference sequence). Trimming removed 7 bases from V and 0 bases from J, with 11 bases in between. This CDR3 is CASIGGPSTDTQYF. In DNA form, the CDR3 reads TGTGCCAGCATTGGCGGACCTAGCACAGATACGCAGTATTTT. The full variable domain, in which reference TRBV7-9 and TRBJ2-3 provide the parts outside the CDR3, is DTGVSQNPRHKITKRGQNVTFRCDPISEHNRLYWYRQTLGQGPEFLTYFQNEAQLEKSRLLSDRFSAERPKGSFSTLEIQRTEQGDSAMYLCASIGGPSTDTQYFGPGTRLTVL.

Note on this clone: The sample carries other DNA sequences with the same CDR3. CDR3 DNA: TGCGCCAGCAGCCAATGGACAGGCTACGAGCAGTACTTC. Its protein product is CASSQWTGYEQYF. V usage is TRBV4-3 and J usage is TRBJ2-7; TRBD1 matches 7 bases. Germline loops: CDR1 LGHNA, CDR2 YSLEER. V was pared by 2 bases and J by 3 bases, with 1 base of the junction left unmatched. The CDR3 loop spans 13 amino acids.

CDR3 coding DNA: TGTGCCAGCAGTCGTCCAGGGGATTGGACTGAAGCTTTCTTT. Protein: CASSRPGDWTEAFF. The V call is TRBV7-2, the J call TRBJ1-1, with D maybe TRBD1 (6 bases). Per germline, CDR1 SGHTA and CDR2 FQGNSA. V was shortened by 6 bases and J by 5 bases, with 16 bases between the two germline ends. The CDR3 runs to 14 residues. Drawing the rest from reference TRBV7-2 and TRBJ1-1, the complete variable domain is GAGVSQSPSNKVTEKGKDVELRCDPISGHTALYWYRQSLGQGLEFLIYFQGNSAPDKSGLPSDRFSAERTGGSVSTLTIQRTQQEDSAVYLCASSRPGDWTEAFFGQGTRLTVV.

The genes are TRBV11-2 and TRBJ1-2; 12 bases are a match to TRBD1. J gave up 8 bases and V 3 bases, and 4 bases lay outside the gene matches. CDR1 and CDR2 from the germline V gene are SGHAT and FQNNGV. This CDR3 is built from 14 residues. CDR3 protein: CASSLGQGARGYTF. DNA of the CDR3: TGTGCCAGCAGCTTGGGACAGGGGGCTCGGGGCTACACCTTC.

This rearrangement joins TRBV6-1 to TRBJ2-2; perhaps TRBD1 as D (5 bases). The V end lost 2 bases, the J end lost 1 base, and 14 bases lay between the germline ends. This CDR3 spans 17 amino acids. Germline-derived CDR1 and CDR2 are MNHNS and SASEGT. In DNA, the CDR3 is TGTGCCAGCAGTGAAAATCCCAGGGAAGAGAACACCGGGGAGCTGTTTTTT. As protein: CASSENPREENTGELFF.